The 30 T cell receptor beta chains below were found in one sample sequenced in a study of Ad26.COV2.S vaccination and SARS-CoV-2 variants. The table came from immunoSEQ multiplex PCR; TCRdb's copy has only in-frame clones and leaves some out. The table records under 550,000 clones, 80% to 95% of them present only once. Noted treatment: 15 to 20 received Ad26.COV2.S at low or high dose, single or two shots; roughly five received placebo; per-sample allocation not given. Specimen acquisition occurred on day 63 following the initial vaccine or placebo injection. Source: peripheral blood, taken in a trial of Ad26.COV2.S vaccine versus placebo. These receptors were taken from a person aged 18-65 years who received the Ad26.COV2.S COVID-19 vaccine or a placebo.

The genes are TRBV13 and TRBJ1-1; D is unresolved. Trimming shortened V by 1 base and J by 1 base, and 7 bases separated the two germline ends. This CDR3 comprises 14 residues. Germline V gene data show CDR1 as PRHDT and CDR2 as FYEKMQ (reference sequence). The CDR3 coding sequence is TGTGCCAGCAGCTTAGATCTGAGGAACACTGAAGCTTTCTTT. Translation gives CASSLDLRNTEAFF.

V usage is TRBV7-2 and J usage is TRBJ2-7; a possible D gene is TRBD1 (6 bases). The ends were cut back, 3 bases at V and 3 bases at J, with 9 bases in the middle. The CDR3 is 13 amino acids. Looked up from germline, CDR1 is SGHTA and CDR2 is FQGNSA. The CDR3 is CASSFGQNYEQYF. DNA of the CDR3: TGTGCCAGCAGCTTCGGACAGAACTACGAGCAGTACTTC.

The genes are TRBV29-1 and TRBJ2-3; D unresolved. The CDR3 has 15 residues. V shed 6 bases and J shed 1 base, with 17 bases lying between them. Germline V gives CDR1 SQVTM, CDR2 ANQGSEA. CDR3: CSVELAGWGTDTQYF. The DNA for the CDR3 is TGCAGCGTCGAGTTAGCCGGGTGGGGCACAGATACGCAGTATTTT.

The chain recombines TRBV11-3 with TRBJ2-1, with D hard to call. From germline, CDR1 is SGHNT and CDR2 YENEEA. V was shortened by 0 bases and J by 3 bases, with 3 bases between the two germline ends. The CDR3 runs 13 residues. In DNA form, the CDR3 reads TGTGCCAGCAGCTTAGACCACTACAATGAGCAGTTCTTC. Translated: CASSLDHYNEQFF.

J is TRBJ1-3 and V is TRBV10-3; weak D call: TRBD1 (6 bases). Germline CDR1 is ENHRY and CDR2 is SYGVKD. CDR3 length equals 13 residues. Trimming took off 6 bases at V and 4 bases at J, with 10 bases between the two ends. The CDR3, as DNA: TGTGCCATCAGAGGGACAAGCGGAAACACCATATATTTT. It specifies CAIRGTSGNTIYF.

CDR3 nucleotides: TGCGCCAGCAGTGCCACAGATACGCAGTATTTT. The encoded protein is CASSATDTQYF. The V gene is TRBV10-2, the J gene TRBJ2-3, with unresolved D. The CDR3 totals 11 residues. Germline CDR1 WSHSY, CDR2 SAAADI. V lost 4 bases and J 2 bases, leaving 1 base between the germline ends.

This chain connects TRBV6-1 to TRBJ1-4; D ambiguous. The V gene lost 8 bases and the J gene lost 5 bases, with 15 bases spanning the gap. From germline, CDR1 is MNHNS and CDR2 SASEGT. The CDR3 sequence is 14 residues long. As DNA, the CDR3 is TGTGCCAGCCTGCCCGATGGATGGAATGAAAAACTGTTTTTT. As protein: CASLPDGWNEKLFF.

The chain joins TRBV7-2 to TRBJ2-7; no definite D call. The CDR3 is 14 residues long. V was trimmed by 1 base and J by 5 bases, leaving 12 bases between them. Per the germline V gene, CDR1 is SGHTA and CDR2 is FQGNSA. CDR3 amino acids: CASSLGFSFHEQYF. CDR3 nucleotides: TGTGCCAGCAGCTTAGGTTTTAGTTTCCACGAGCAGTACTTC.

The genes are TRBV30 and TRBJ1-5; the D gene is possibly TRBD1 (5 bases). Germline assignment: CDR1 GTSNPN and CDR2 SVGIG (reference sequence). This CDR3 is 14 amino acids long. V was clipped by 0 bases and J by 6 bases, with 12 bases between them. The chain's CDR3 is CAWSVLGGSQPQHF. The DNA for the CDR3 is TGTGCCTGGAGTGTTCTGGGGGGAAGTCAGCCCCAGCATTTT.

This chain joins TRBV19 and TRBJ2-1; TRBD2 matches 8 bases. The CDR3 runs to 19 residues. Germline V gene lookup returns CDR1 LNHDA and CDR2 SQIVND (reference sequence). The V gene end was trimmed by 1 base and the J gene end by 7 bases; junction bases not matched to a gene: 18. CDR3 nucleotide sequence: TGTGCCAGTAGTATAGGTGACTGGGGCGGAGCGGGAGTATGGAATGAGCAGTTCTTC. It codes for CASSIGDWGGAGVWNEQFF.

This chain joins TRBV27 and TRBJ2-5, with D uncertain. The V gene lost 4 bases and the J gene lost 2 bases, with 11 bases spanning the gap. CDR3 length: 14 amino acids. Germline V CDR1 and CDR2: MNHEY, SMNVEV (reference sequence). CDR3 sequence: CASSSYGNQETQYF. The CDR3 nucleotides are TGTGCCAGCAGTTCCTATGGTAATCAAGAGACCCAGTACTTC.

This chain connects TRBV30 to TRBJ2-1; 8 bases map to TRBD2. Germline V gene data show CDR1 as GTSNPN and CDR2 as SVGIG (reference sequence). The CDR3 loop spans 17 amino acids. The trim removed 0 bases at V and 7 bases at J, leaving 14 bases unmatched. CDR3 coding DNA: TGTGCCTGGAGTGTCCCAAGAGGAGCGGGAGCCAGAAATGAGCAGTTCTTC. Its translation is CAWSVPRGAGARNEQFF.

This clone was recorded only once. This chain links TRBV6-5 with TRBJ2-1; a weak D match, TRBD2 (6 bases). V gave up 10 bases and J gave up 5 bases, with 12 bases separating them. The germline CDR1 and CDR2 sequences are MNHEY and SVGAGI. There are 12 residues in the CDR3. CDR3 sequence: CATKGGNNEQFF. Written as DNA, the CDR3 is TGTGCCACAAAGGGCGGGAACAATGAGCAGTTCTTC.

This sequence joins TRBV4-2 and TRBJ2-1; 12 positions match TRBD2. The CDR3 totals 16 residues. V was clipped by 0 bases and J by 9 bases; unmatched bases: 6. Germline CDR1 and CDR2: LGHNA and YNFKEQ. For the CDR3, the DNA is TGTGCCAGCAGCCAAGAACTAGCGGGAGGCGGGGGTGAGCAGTTCTTC. It is translated as CASSQELAGGGGEQFF.

This clone has just one count. The chain has TRBV19 and TRBJ1-1; D is undetermined. The CDR3 extends over 14 amino acids. V was cut by 4 bases and J by 1 base, with 10 bases left in between. Looked up from germline, CDR1 is LNHDA and CDR2 is SQIVND (reference sequence). CDR3 protein: CASSRGRGNTEAFF. CDR3 DNA sequence: TGTGCCAGTAGTAGAGGCCGGGGGAACACTGAAGCTTTCTTT. The full variable domain, its missing parts supplied by reference TRBV19 and TRBJ1-1, is DGGITQSPKYLFRKEGQNVTLSCEQNLNHDAMYWYRQDPGQGLRLIYYSQIVNDFQKGDIAEGYSVSREKKESFPLTVTSAQKNPTAFYLCASSRGRGNTEAFFGQGTRLTVV.

This clone occurred once. The V and J genes are TRBV6-5 and TRBJ1-4, with D perhaps TRBD1 (5 bases). V shed 4 bases and J shed 2 bases, with 8 bases lying between them. This CDR3 has 14 residues. CDR1 and CDR2 from the germline V gene are MNHEY and SVGAGI. Here the CDR3 DNA reads TGTGCCAGCAGTTGGACAAATACTAATGAAAAACTGTTTTTT. It codes for CASSWTNTNEKLFF.

The rearrangement uses TRBV6-5 and TRBJ2-1; TRBD1 matches 9 bases. The V and J ends lost 5 bases and 3 bases, in that order; junction bases with no gene match: 5. CDR3 size: 15 residues. From germline, CDR1 is MNHEY and CDR2 SVGAGI. Here the CDR3 reads CASSPGTGIYNEQFF. The DNA for the CDR3 is TGTGCCAGCAGTCCCGGGACAGGGATCTACAATGAGCAGTTCTTC.

The rearrangement links TRBV5-6 to TRBJ2-2; TRBD1 agrees at 7 bases. V was clipped by 4 bases and J by 5 bases; unmatched bases: 5. The germline CDR1 and CDR2 sequences are SGHDT and YYEEEE. There are 14 residues in the CDR3. The DNA for the CDR3 is TGTGCCAGCAGCACCAGACAGGGAACCGGGGAGCTGTTTTTT. Translated, it gives CASSTRQGTGELFF.

This chain connects TRBV6-4 to TRBJ1-5; TRBD1 might be the D (5 bases). The ends were cut back, 7 bases at V and 0 bases at J, with 13 bases in the middle. From germline, CDR1 is MRHNA and CDR2 SNTAGT. This CDR3 is 15 amino acids long. The CDR3 bases are TGTGCCAGCACCTCGCGGGGGGGTAGCAATCAGCCCCAGCATTTT. This codes for CASTSRGGSNQPQHF.

The gene calls are TRBV18 and TRBJ2-5, with D uncertain. Trimming stripped 2 bases from V and 1 base from J, with 8 bases between. Germline CDR1 reads KGHSH; CDR2 reads LQKENI. The length of the CDR3 is 14 residues. CDR3 sequence (DNA): TGTGCCAGCTCACCAACGTTAGGCCAAGAGACCCAGTACTTC. The encoded protein is CASSPTLGQETQYF.

The CDR3 protein is CASSIAGPNQPQHF. The CDR3 bases are TGTGCCAGTAGTATAGCCGGCCCCAATCAGCCCCAGCATTTT. The chain uses TRBV19 and TRBJ1-5; D is unresolved. V shed 1 base and J shed 3 bases, with 7 bases lying between them. This CDR3 is 14 amino acids long. Germline CDR1 and CDR2: LNHDA and SQIVND (reference sequence).

Only a few counts were recorded for this clone. The J gene is TRBJ1-5, the V gene TRBV2, with TRBD1 as a possible D gene (5 bases). This CDR3 has 14 residues. V lost 5 bases and J lost 11, with 19 bases in between. From germline, CDR1 is SNHLY and CDR2 FYNNEI. The DNA for the CDR3 is TGTGCCAGCAGTCCCCAAATCGGGACTCCGTCCCAGCATTTT. It specifies CASSPQIGTPSQHF.

This clone came up a few times. The chain employs TRBV23-1 and TRBJ1-5; TRBD1 is a possible D gene (6 bases). TRBV23-1 counts as an open reading frame of uncertain function. CDR3 length: 14 amino acids. With 0 bases removed from V and 7 bases from J, the gap between germline ends came to 10 bases. Here the CDR3 reads CASSQSGRGQPQHF. The CDR3 DNA reads as TGCGCCAGCAGTCAATCCGGCAGGGGACAGCCCCAGCATTTT.

This clone was seen only once. The gene calls are TRBV4-1 and TRBJ2-5, with a weak D call TRBD1 (6 bases). The CDR3 loop spans 14 amino acids. Trimming left V 0 bases short and J 1 base short, with 6 bases between. The germline CDR1 and CDR2 sequences are MGHRA and YSYEKL. CDR3 DNA: TGCGCCAGCAGCCAAGAAGGGGGCCAAGAGACCCAGTACTTC. It encodes CASSQEGGQETQYF.

This sequence joins TRBV19 and TRBJ2-7, with D perhaps matching TRBD1 (5 bases). Between the trimmed V and J ends, which lost 5 bases and 2 bases, there was a span of 10 bases. Looked up from germline, CDR1 is LNHDA and CDR2 is SQIVND (reference sequence). The CDR3 consists of 13 residues. For the CDR3, the DNA is TGTGCCAGTAGTCCAGGGATGGCCTACGAGCAGTACTTC. Translating gives CASSPGMAYEQYF. Drawing the rest from reference TRBV19 and TRBJ2-7, the complete variable domain is DGGITQSPKYLFRKEGQNVTLSCEQNLNHDAMYWYRQDPGQGLRLIYYSQIVNDFQKGDIAEGYSVSREKKESFPLTVTSAQKNPTAFYLCASSPGMAYEQYFGPGTRLTVT.

The genes are TRBV27 and TRBJ2-2; 9 bases align to TRBD1. This CDR3 has 16 amino acids. Germline CDR1 reads MNHEY; CDR2 reads SMNVEV (reference sequence). Unmatched junction bases numbered 5, after V lost 2 bases and J lost 4 bases. The CDR3 loop is CASSLTGQGGTGELFF. The CDR3, as DNA: TGTGCCAGCAGTTTAACGGGACAGGGTGGCACCGGGGAGCTGTTTTTT.

V is TRBV4-1 and J is TRBJ2-7; 8 bases are shared with TRBD1. This CDR3 has 14 residues. Trimming at V came to 0 bases and at J to 9 bases, leaving 7 bases not matched to a gene. The germline CDR1 and CDR2 sequences are MGHRA and YSYEKL. CDR3 sequence: CASSQETDRVGQYF. CDR3 DNA sequence: TGCGCCAGCAGCCAAGAGACGGACAGGGTCGGGCAGTACTTC.

This chain links TRBV7-9 with TRBJ1-1; no definite D call. Germline loops: CDR1 SEHNR, CDR2 FQNEAQ (reference sequence). This CDR3 region has 16 residues. V was clipped by 1 base and J by 5 bases, with 17 bases between them. The DNA of the CDR3 is TGTGCCAGCAGCTTAGGTGGGAGGCAATCTCTGACTGAAGCTTTCTTT. Translating gives CASSLGGRQSLTEAFF. The full variable domain, with the rest looked up from reference TRBV7-9 and TRBJ1-1, is DTGVSQNPRHKITKRGQNVTFRCDPISEHNRLYWYRQTLGQGPEFLTYFQNEAQLEKSRLLSDRFSAERPKGSFSTLEIQRTEQGDSAMYLCASSLGGRQSLTEAFFGQGTRLTVV.

CDR3 in amino acids: CASSLGSRTGLNPQHF. The CDR3 bases are TGTGCCAGCAGTTTGGGGTCCCGGACAGGATTAAACCCCCAGCATTTT. The chain uses TRBV28 and TRBJ1-5, with 7 nucleotides matching TRBD1. Per the germline V gene, CDR1 is MDHEN and CDR2 is SYDVKM. CDR3 length equals 16 residues. Losses at the gene ends were 3 bases for V and 10 bases for J; bases not matched to a gene: 15.

This chain joins TRBV6-5 and TRBJ2-7; 8 positions match TRBD1. The CDR3 is 13 amino acids. J gave up 4 bases and V 10 bases, and 9 bases lay outside the gene matches. Per the germline V gene, CDR1 is MNHEY and CDR2 is SVGAGI. DNA of the CDR3: TGTGCCATGGGGACAGGAGAACCTTACGAGCAGTACTTC. Residues: CAMGTGEPYEQYF.